These 8 T cell receptor beta chains share one sample of origin, sequenced in a study of Ad26.COV2.S vaccination and SARS-CoV-2 variants. Using immunoSEQ multiplex PCR, the repertoire was profiled, and TCRdb retains in-frame clones only, with some absent. The profile shows about 450,000 clones, roughly 87% of them singletons. Indicated treatment: roughly 19 received Ad26.COV2.S at low or high dose, single or two shots; roughly five received placebo; per-sample allocation not given. Specimens were obtained on day 63 following the first vaccine or placebo injection. The sequences come from peripheral blood, collected in a trial of Ad26.COV2.S vaccine versus placebo. All receptors come from a person aged 18-60 years who received the Ad26.COV2.S COVID-19 vaccine or a placebo.

The chain couples TRBV6-2 or TRBV6-3 to TRBJ2-2, with 8 bases matching TRBD1. Germline CDR1 reads MNHEY; CDR2 reads SVGEGT. CDR3 length: 18 residues. J gave up 6 bases and V 2 bases, and 14 bases lay outside the gene matches. The CDR3 DNA reads as TGTGCCAGCAGTTACCGGTTGGTTAAGGACAGGGATCCCGGGGAGCTGTTTTTT. Amino acids: CASSYRLVKDRDPGELFF.

This chain connects TRBV2 to TRBJ2-3, with no clear D. CDR1 is SNHLY, CDR2 FYNNEI, per germline. The V and J ends lost 6 bases and 4 bases respectively, with 14 bases between them. The CDR3 totals 14 residues. CDR3 sequence: CASSTGFLPDTQYF. In nucleotides, the CDR3 is TGTGCCAGCAGCACGGGCTTCCTCCCAGATACGCAGTATTTT.

V is TRBV10-3 and J is TRBJ2-5, with D perhaps TRBD1 (7 bases). The germline V gene encodes CDR1 ENHRY and CDR2 SYGVKD. The CDR3 sequence is 16 residues long. Trimming pared 3 bases from V and 4 bases from J, leaving 18 bases between. The CDR3 DNA follows: TGTGCCATCAGTGACCGCAGGGGGGCAGTTGGAGAGACCCAGTACTTC. Its protein product is CAISDRRGAVGETQYF.

The chain combines TRBV18 with TRBJ2-6; D unclear. CDR1 is KGHSH and CDR2 is LQKENI in the germline V gene. The CDR3 totals 16 residues. The ends were cut back, 2 bases at V and 0 bases at J, with 8 bases in the middle. The CDR3 reads CASSPSMNSGANVLTF. CDR3 nucleotide sequence: TGTGCCAGCTCACCATCCATGAACTCTGGGGCCAACGTCCTGACTTTC. The full variable domain, rest sourced from reference TRBV18 and TRBJ2-6, is NAGVMQNPRHLVRRRGQEARLRCSPMKGHSHVYWYRQLPEEGLKFMVYLQKENIIDESGMPKERFSAEFPKEGPSILRIQQVVRGDSAAYFCASSPSMNSGANVLTFGAGSRLTVL.

This clone has only a few counts. The J gene is TRBJ1-6, the V gene TRBV19, with D possibly TRBD1 on 5 matching bases. The CDR3 contains 12 residues. V lost 7 bases and J 9 bases, leaving 10 bases between the germline ends. CDR1 is LNHDA and CDR2 is SQIVND in the germline V gene (reference sequence). Written as DNA, the CDR3 is TGTGCCAGTATAGGGGATGGTTCACCCCTCCACTTT. Translated, it gives CASIGDGSPLHF.

The count of this clone is one. The chain is built from TRBV9 and TRBJ1-3, with D unresolved. CDR1 and CDR2 (germline): SGDLS, YYNGEE. The CDR3 is 17 residues long. Deletions cut 0 bases from V and 4 bases from J, with 17 bases between. The CDR3 DNA reads TGTGCCAGCAGCGTAGCCGACCGACGCTCTACCGGAAACACCATATATTTT. It yields the protein CASSVADRRSTGNTIYF.

The chain has TRBV19 and TRBJ2-3, with TRBD2 as a possible D gene (6 bases). Trimming removed 8 bases from V and 3 bases from J, with 12 bases in between. The CDR3 totals 13 residues. The V gene's germline CDR1 is LNHDA and CDR2 SQIVND (reference sequence). For the CDR3, the DNA is TGTGCCAGTGGCGGGGACCTAACAGATACGCAGTATTTT. Amino acids: CASGGDLTDTQYF.

This chain links TRBV6-5 with TRBJ2-5; possibly TRBD1 for D (5 bases). Germline lookup yields CDR1 MNHEY and CDR2 SVGAGI. There are 14 residues in the CDR3. V lost 7 bases and J 0 bases, leaving 12 bases between the germline ends. CDR3 protein: CASIDRRDQETQYF. CDR3 DNA sequence: TGTGCCAGCATAGACCGCAGGGACCAAGAGACCCAGTACTTC.